These T cell receptor beta chains were read from a single sample in a study of a mutant IDH1 vaccine in newly diagnosed glioma. The method was immunoSEQ multiplex PCR; TCRdb's version includes in-frame clones alone and lacks a portion of them. In the table there are roughly 43,000 clones, 70% to 85% of which are singletons. Antigens of these TCRs are unknown. The source was PBMCs, collected from a glioma patient whose treatment included an IDH1 peptide vaccine. The receptors originated from a woman younger than 30 with glioma. Some clones in this sample may be carry-over from other donors' samples. CDR3s include the opening cysteine and the closing phenylalanine or tryptophan. A D gene is named only where the DNA matches it firmly. Rows may omit the clone size; those that give it use once, few, many or a size class.

d_call	v_call	clone_size	j_call	cdr3_aa	cdr3_nt
TRBD2	TRBV6-1	NA	TRBJ2-2	CASSEEASGGAGELFF	TGTGCCAGCAGTGAAGAGGCTAGCGGGGGGGCCGGGGAGCTGTTTTTT
NA	TRBV11-2	NA	TRBJ1-2	CASSLVRGGGYTF	TGTGCCAGCAGCTTAGTTAGGGGGGGTGGCTACACCTTC
TRBD1	TRBV30	NA	TRBJ2-7	CAWSTGGQGYEQYF	TGTGCCTGGAGCACCGGAGGACAGGGTTACGAGCAGTACTTC
TRBD1	TRBV9	NA	TRBJ2-2	CASSEGTGVPRTGELFF	TGTGCCAGCAGCGAGGGGACAGGGGTCCCTCGCACCGGGGAGCTGTTTTTT
NA	TRBV7-2	NA	TRBJ2-6	CATRRVGANVLTF	TGTGCCACCCGAAGGGTTGGGGCCAACGTCCTGACTTTC
NA	TRBV6-4	NA	TRBJ2-3	CASRATGTLTDTQYF	TGTGCCAGCAGAGCTACCGGGACTCTCACAGATACGCAGTATTTT
TRBD1	TRBV5-4	once	TRBJ1-3	CASSLGQGRSGNTIYF	TGTGCCAGCAGCTTGGGACAGGGTAGGTCTGGAAACACCATATATTTT
TRBD2	TRBV5-4	NA	TRBJ2-6	CASSRLTSGRSGANVLTF	TGTGCCAGCAGCCGCCTGACTAGCGGGAGATCTGGGGCCAACGTCCTGACTTTC
NA	TRBV9	NA	TRBJ1-2	CASSPSGGSNYGYTF	TGTGCCAGCAGCCCCTCCGGCGGATCTAACTATGGCTACACCTTC
TRBD2	TRBV6-6	NA	TRBJ2-7	CASSWPTSGPSYEQYF	TGTGCCAGCAGTTGGCCGACTAGCGGGCCCTCCTACGAGCAGTACTTC
TRBD1	TRBV9	NA	TRBJ2-7	CASSVGTGGSEQYF	TGTGCCAGCAGCGTAGGGACAGGGGGCAGCGAGCAGTACTTC
TRBD1	TRBV5-6	NA	TRBJ1-2	CASRQEGAVYGYTF	TGTGCCAGCAGACAAGAGGGGGCGGTCTATGGCTACACCTTC
TRBD1	TRBV28	NA	TRBJ2-7	CASFTGVYEQYF	TGTGCCAGTTTCACAGGGGTATACGAGCAGTACTTC
NA	TRBV25-1	NA	TRBJ1-5	CASSLSGAGNQPQHF	TGTGCCAGCAGTTTATCAGGGGCTGGCAATCAGCCCCAGCATTTT
NA	TRBV12-5	NA	TRBJ1-1	CASGLVGGPGPNTEAFF	TGTGCTAGTGGTTTGGTAGGGGGTCCGGGGCCGAACACTGAAGCTTTCTTT
TRBD1	TRBV11-3	NA	TRBJ2-7	CASSTHRGEQYF	TGTGCCAGCAGCACCCACAGGGGCGAGCAGTACTTC
TRBD1	TRBV29-1	NA	TRBJ1-1	CSVRFTGDSNTEAFF	TGCAGCGTTAGGTTTACAGGGGACTCGAACACTGAAGCTTTCTTT
NA	TRBV5-4	once	TRBJ1-1	CASSSPGLSTYTEAFF	TGTGCCAGCAGCTCCCCCGGGTTGAGCACTTACACTGAAGCTTTCTTT
TRBD1	TRBV7-9	NA	TRBJ2-7	CASSLGQGAAYEQYF	TGTGCCAGCAGCTTAGGACAGGGGGCTGCCTACGAGCAGTACTTC
TRBD2	TRBV7-2	once	TRBJ2-1	CASSSMTSGGTYNEQFF	TGTGCCAGCAGCTCAATGACTAGCGGGGGTACCTACAATGAGCAGTTCTTC
NA	TRBV18	NA	TRBJ2-1	CASSRYNEQFF	TGTGCCAGCTCCCGATACAATGAGCAGTTCTTC
TRBD2	TRBV9	NA	TRBJ2-3	CASSQTSGRLDTQYF	TGTGCCAGCAGCCAGACTAGCGGGAGATTAGATACGCAGTATTTT
TRBD1	TRBV2	NA	TRBJ2-2	CASSHPKGQGNTGELFF	TGTGCCAGCAGTCACCCAAAGGGACAGGGGAACACCGGGGAGCTGTTTTTT
NA	TRBV2	NA	TRBJ2-5	CASSEGARGEETQYF	TGTGCCAGCAGTGAAGGCGCTAGGGGAGAAGAGACCCAGTACTTC
NA	TRBV6-5	NA	TRBJ2-6	CASSYSRGPGANVLTF	TGTGCCAGCAGTTATTCCAGGGGTCCTGGGGCCAACGTCCTGACTTTC
TRBD1	TRBV7-8	NA	TRBJ1-5	CASSFTPRVGQGRNQPQHF	TGTGCCAGCAGCTTTACCCCTAGGGTAGGACAGGGGCGCAATCAGCCCCAGCATTTT
NA	TRBV7-8	NA	TRBJ2-1	CASSLDWGPLNEQFF	TGTGCCAGCAGCTTAGACTGGGGACCTCTCAATGAGCAGTTCTTC